Each of the 19 T cell receptor beta chains below was sequenced from the same sample in a study of radiotherapy plus CTLA-4 blockade in lung cancer. TCRdb's copy holds only in-frame clones and misses some; the assay was immunoSEQ multiplex PCR. The sample has 64,000 or so clones, approximately 70% seen once. Specimen: peripheral blood, collected from a patient treated with radiotherapy plus ipilimumab. The receptors shown here come from a human donor with non-small cell lung cancer whose response to radiotherapy plus ipilimumab could not be evaluated.

The chain recombines TRBV9 with TRBJ1-1; TRBD1 agrees at 9 bases. V lost 3 bases and J lost 8; bases outside the gene matches: 8. CDR3 size: 14 residues. Per germline, CDR1 SGDLS and CDR2 YYNGEE. CDR3 residues: CASSAGTGIGEAFF. CDR3 nucleotides: TGTGCCAGCAGCGCCGGGACAGGGATCGGAGAAGCTTTCTTT.

V is TRBV2 and J is TRBJ2-5, with D tentatively TRBD2 (5 bases). The germline CDR1 and CDR2 sequences are SNHLY and FYNNEI. V lost 6 bases and J 1 base, leaving 18 bases between the germline ends. This CDR3 spans 16 amino acids. The CDR3 DNA is TGTGCCAGCAGCCCCCGGAATAGCGCATTCCAAGAGACCCAGTACTTC. It encodes CASSPRNSAFQETQYF.

V gene TRBV7-2 combines with J gene TRBJ1-5; D unresolved. Germline values: CDR1 SGHTA, CDR2 FQGNSA. V gave up 2 bases and J gave up 2 bases, with 10 bases separating them. The CDR3 sequence is 15 residues long. The CDR3 sequence is CASSLTYQGNQPQHF. CDR3 sequence (DNA): TGTGCCAGCAGCTTAACGTACCAGGGCAATCAGCCCCAGCATTTT.

The J gene is TRBJ2-5, the V gene TRBV5-8, with 10 bases that match TRBD2. The CDR3 sequence is 14 residues long. The J segment lost 4 bases and the V segment lost 2 bases, leaving 2 bases of the junction unmatched. Germline CDR1 and CDR2: SGHTS and YDEGEE. The CDR3 is CASSFSSGGETQYF. In DNA, the CDR3 is TGTGCCAGCAGCTTTTCTAGCGGGGGAGAGACCCAGTACTTC.

J is TRBJ1-6 and V is TRBV6-5, with a weak D call TRBD1 (5 bases). V lost 8 bases and J 10 bases, leaving 12 bases between the germline ends. CDR1 is MNHEY and CDR2 is SVGAGI in the germline V gene. CDR3 length equals 12 residues. The CDR3 sequence: CASRGSYSPLHF. CDR3 nucleotides: TGTGCCAGCCGGGGGTCCTACTCACCCCTCCACTTT.

The gene calls are TRBV6-1 and TRBJ1-2; no clear D. The length of the CDR3 is 13 residues. Germline V gives CDR1 MNHNS, CDR2 SASEGT. CDR3 bases: TGTACCACCGGGGAAGGTCCTAACTATGGCTACACCTTC. As protein: CTTGEGPNYGYTF.

The chain carries TRBV23-1 and TRBJ2-7; possibly TRBD1 for D (6 bases). TRBV23-1 is known as an ORF, though its function is uncertain. V gave up 6 bases and J gave up 6 bases, with 18 bases separating them. The CDR3 runs to 14 residues. The CDR3 is CASRTQGSHCEQYF. The CDR3 nucleotides read TGCGCCAGCAGGACACAGGGTTCCCACTGCGAGCAGTACTTC.

The chain's CDR3 is CASSHAQGEQYF. The CDR3 DNA sequence: TGTGCCAGCAGCCACGCCCAGGGCGAGCAGTACTTC. This sequence joins TRBV14 and TRBJ2-7, with a tentative D call TRBD1 (5 bases). The CDR3 length is 12 residues. Germline CDR1 is SGHDN and CDR2 is FVKESK. Trimming shortened V by 3 bases and J by 6 bases, and 9 bases separated the two germline ends. Looking up the rest from reference TRBV14 and TRBJ2-7 gives the full variable domain: EAGVTQFPSHSVIEKGQTVTLRCDPISGHDNLYWYRRVMGKEIKFLLHFVKESKQDESGMPNNRFLAERTGGTYSTLKVQPAELEDSGVYFCASSHAQGEQYFGPGTRLTVT.

The chain recombines TRBV7-3 with TRBJ1-6; 8 bases are shared with TRBD1. The CDR3 covers 17 residues. The V gene's germline CDR1 is SGHTA and CDR2 FQGTGA. With V trimmed by 1 base and J by 6 bases, 8 bases remained unmatched. CDR3 nucleotide sequence: TGTGCCAGCAGCTTAAGAGGAGGGGGACAGGCTAATTCACCCCTCCACTTT. This gives the protein CASSLRGGGQANSPLHF.

In its sample, this clone was seen a few times. The chain joins TRBV6-5 to TRBJ1-4; no clear D. The germline V gene has CDR1 MNHEY and CDR2 SVGAGI. The CDR3 has 13 amino acids. V was trimmed by 2 bases and J by 4 bases, leaving 5 bases between them. CDR3: CASSYPFNEKLFF. Written as DNA, the CDR3 is TGTGCCAGCAGTTACCCGTTTAATGAAAAACTGTTTTTT.

This clone was counted a few times. The chain employs TRBV4-2 and TRBJ2-3, with 9 bases that match TRBD1. There are 14 residues in the CDR3. CDR1 is LGHNA and CDR2 is YNFKEQ in the germline V gene. V shed 5 bases, J shed 3 bases, and the junction held 3 bases outside the gene matches. CDR3 in amino acids: CASSLGTGTDTQYF. The CDR3 coding sequence is TGTGCCAGCAGCTTGGGGACAGGGACAGATACGCAGTATTTT.

V is TRBV2 and J is TRBJ2-5; tentative D call: TRBD1 (6 bases). Germline CDR1 is SNHLY and CDR2 is FYNNEI. V was pared by 5 bases and J by 4 bases, with 11 bases between. This CDR3 comprises 13 residues. CDR3 nucleotide sequence: TGTGCCAGCAGTTCACAGGGCGGAGAGACCCAGTACTTC. Amino acid sequence: CASSSQGGETQYF. Variable domain in full (rest from reference TRBV2 and TRBJ2-5): EPEVTQTPSHQVTQMGQEVILRCVPISNHLYFYWYRQILGQKVEFLVSFYNNEISEKSEIFDDQFSVERPDGSNFTLKIRSTKLEDSAMYFCASSSQGGETQYFGPGTRLLVL.

The chain joins TRBV19 to TRBJ1-2, with TRBD1 matching over 8 bases. Trimming took 11 bases from V and 2 from J; bases not matched to a gene: 4. The CDR3 is 12 residues long. Germline V gene lookup returns CDR1 LNHDA and CDR2 SQIVND (reference sequence). The CDR3 protein is CAGRDRNYGYTF. The CDR3 nucleotides are TGTGCCGGCCGGGACAGGAACTATGGCTACACCTTC. Complete variable domain (other parts from reference TRBV19 and TRBJ1-2): DGGITQSPKYLFRKEGQNVTLSCEQNLNHDAMYWYRQDPGQGLRLIYYSQIVNDFQKGDIAEGYSVSREKKESFPLTVTSAQKNPTAFYLCAGRDRNYGYTFGSGTRLTVV.

The chain uses TRBV7-9 and TRBJ1-2, with D possibly TRBD1 on 5 matching bases. The CDR3 covers 11 residues. V lost 5 bases and J lost 8, with 9 bases in between. Germline V CDR1 and CDR2: SEHNR, FQNEAQ (reference sequence). CDR3 sequence (DNA): TGTGCCAGCAGCACAGGCGCGGGCTACACCTTC. Translated, it gives CASSTGAGYTF. The complete variable domain, with remaining parts taken from reference TRBV7-9 and TRBJ1-2, reads DTGVSQNPRHKITKRGQNVTFRCDPISEHNRLYWYRQTLGQGPEFLTYFQNEAQLEKSRLLSDRFSAERPKGSFSTLEIQRTEQGDSAMYLCASSTGAGYTFGSGTRLTVV.

The V and J genes are TRBV2 and TRBJ1-5; weak D call: TRBD1 (6 bases). Trimming took 3 bases from V and 1 from J, leaving 10 bases between them. This CDR3 contains 15 residues. Germline V gene lookup returns CDR1 SNHLY and CDR2 FYNNEI. The CDR3 spells CASSEGTGSNQPQHF. The CDR3 nucleotides are TGTGCCAGCAGTGAGGGCACAGGGAGCAATCAGCCCCAGCATTTT.

The chain's CDR3 is CASRRLAAITGELFF. CDR3 DNA: TGTGCCAGCCGCAGACTAGCGGCGATCACCGGGGAGCTGTTTTTT. This sequence joins TRBV2 and TRBJ2-2; 9 bases are a match to TRBD2. With V trimmed by 8 bases and J by 4 bases, 8 bases remained unmatched. This CDR3 comprises 15 residues. In germline, CDR1 is SNHLY, CDR2 FYNNEI.

This clone was observed once. The chain recombines TRBV4-2 with TRBJ1-5; no reliable D call. V lost 0 bases, J lost 3 bases, and 15 bases lay in between. Germline CDR1 is LGHNA and CDR2 is YNFKEQ. The length of the CDR3 is 17 residues. CDR3 bases: TGTGCCAGCAGCCAAGATCTTCCGAACAGCCACAATCAGCCCCAGCATTTT. Protein: CASSQDLPNSHNQPQHF.

V and J are TRBV29-1 and TRBJ1-1; the D gene is possibly TRBD1 (5 bases). The V end lost 7 bases, the J end lost 0 bases, and 12 bases lay between the germline ends. CDR1 is SQVTM, CDR2 ANQGSEA, per germline. The CDR3 loop spans 13 amino acids. CDR3 sequence: CSAMGRMNTEAFF. CDR3 DNA sequence: TGCAGCGCGATGGGGCGGATGAACACTGAAGCTTTCTTT.

The rearrangement links TRBV2 to TRBJ1-5, with 7 bases identical to TRBD1. V lost 1 base and J lost 0; bases outside the gene matches: 6. In germline, CDR1 is SNHLY, CDR2 FYNNEI. The CDR3 contains 17 residues. CDR3 in amino acids: CASSEVGTVHSNQPQHF. CDR3 nucleotide sequence: TGTGCCAGCAGTGAAGTCGGGACAGTACATAGCAATCAGCCCCAGCATTTT. The variable domain in full, completed from reference TRBV2 and TRBJ1-5, reads EPEVTQTPSHQVTQMGQEVILRCVPISNHLYFYWYRQILGQKVEFLVSFYNNEISEKSEIFDDQFSVERPDGSNFTLKIRSTKLEDSAMYFCASSEVGTVHSNQPQHFGDGTRLSIL.